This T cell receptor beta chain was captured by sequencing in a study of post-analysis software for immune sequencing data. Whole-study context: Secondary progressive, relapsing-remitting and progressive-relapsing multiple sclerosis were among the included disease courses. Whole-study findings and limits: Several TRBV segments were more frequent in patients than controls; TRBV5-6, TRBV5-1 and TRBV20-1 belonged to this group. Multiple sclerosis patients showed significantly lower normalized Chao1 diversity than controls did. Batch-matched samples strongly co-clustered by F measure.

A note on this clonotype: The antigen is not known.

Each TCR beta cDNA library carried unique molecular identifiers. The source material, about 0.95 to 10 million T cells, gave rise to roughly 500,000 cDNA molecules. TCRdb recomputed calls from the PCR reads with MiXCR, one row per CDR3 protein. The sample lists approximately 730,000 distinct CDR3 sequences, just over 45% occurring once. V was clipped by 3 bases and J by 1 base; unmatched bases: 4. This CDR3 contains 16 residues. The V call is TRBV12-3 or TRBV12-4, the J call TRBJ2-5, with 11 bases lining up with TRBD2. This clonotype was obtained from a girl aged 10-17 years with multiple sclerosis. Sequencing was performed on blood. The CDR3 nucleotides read TGTGCCAGCAGTTTCCTAGCGGGAGGTTCCCAAGAGACCCAGTACTTC. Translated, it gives CASSFLAGGSQETQYF.